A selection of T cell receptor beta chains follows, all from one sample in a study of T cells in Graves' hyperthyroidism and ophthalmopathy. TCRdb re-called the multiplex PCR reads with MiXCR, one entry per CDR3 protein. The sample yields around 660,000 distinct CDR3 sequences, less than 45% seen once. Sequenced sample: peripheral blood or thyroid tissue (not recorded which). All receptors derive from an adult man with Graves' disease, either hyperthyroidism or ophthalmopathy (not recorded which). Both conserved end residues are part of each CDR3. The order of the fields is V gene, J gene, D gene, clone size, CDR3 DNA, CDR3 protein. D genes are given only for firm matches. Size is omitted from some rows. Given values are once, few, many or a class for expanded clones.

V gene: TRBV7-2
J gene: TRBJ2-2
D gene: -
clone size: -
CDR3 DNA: TGTGCCAGCAGCTCGGCCGGCCGATCGAACACCGGGGAGCTGTTTTTT
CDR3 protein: CASSSAGRSNTGELFF

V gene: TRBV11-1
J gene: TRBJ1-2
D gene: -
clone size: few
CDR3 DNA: TGTGCCAGCAGCCAAATAAATGGGGAGTGGTACGGCTACACCTTC
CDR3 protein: CASSQINGEWYGYTF

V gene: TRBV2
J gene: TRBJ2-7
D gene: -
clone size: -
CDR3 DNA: TGTGCCAGCAGTGAACTGGGCCGGGGCGACTACGAGCAGTACTTC
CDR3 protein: CASSELGRGDYEQYF

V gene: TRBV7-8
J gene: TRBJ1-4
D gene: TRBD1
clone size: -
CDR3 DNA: TGTGCCAGCAGCTCGACCACAGGGGAGCGTGAAAAACTGTTTTTT
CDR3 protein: CASSSTTGEREKLFF

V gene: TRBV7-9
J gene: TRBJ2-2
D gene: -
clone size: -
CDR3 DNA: TGTGCCAGCAGCGGGGCTGCCCCTGCCACCGGGGAGCTGTTTTTT
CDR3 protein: CASSGAAPATGELFF

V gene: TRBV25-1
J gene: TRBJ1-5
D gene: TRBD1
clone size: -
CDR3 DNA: TGTGCCAGCAGTGGGACAGGGGGCTTGAGCAATCAGCCCCAGCATTTT
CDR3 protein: CASSGTGGLSNQPQHF

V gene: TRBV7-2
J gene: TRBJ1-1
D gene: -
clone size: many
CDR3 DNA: TGTGCCAGCAGCTTAGCGCAGGGATTGAACACTGAAGCTTTCTTT
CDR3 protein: CASSLAQGLNTEAFF

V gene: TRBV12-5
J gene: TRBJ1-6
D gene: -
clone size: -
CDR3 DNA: TGTGCTAGTGGTGACGGAAAAACGGATTCACCCCTCCACTTT
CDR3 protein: CASGDGKTDSPLHF

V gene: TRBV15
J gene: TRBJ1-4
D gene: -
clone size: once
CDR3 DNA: TGTGCCACCAGCAGAAGGACGGGAGGAAATGAAAAACTGTTTTTT
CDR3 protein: CATSRRTGGNEKLFF

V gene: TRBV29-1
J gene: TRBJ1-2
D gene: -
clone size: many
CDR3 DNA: TGCAGCGTTGAAAAGGGGAACTATGGCTACACCTTC
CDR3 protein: CSVEKGNYGYTF

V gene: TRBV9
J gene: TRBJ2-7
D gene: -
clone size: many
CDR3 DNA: TGTGCCAGCGGAGAAAACCCCCAGTACTTC
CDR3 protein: CASGENPQYF

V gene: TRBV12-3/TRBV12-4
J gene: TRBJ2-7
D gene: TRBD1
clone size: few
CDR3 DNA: TGTGCCAGCAGTCTTGGACAGGTACTCTCCTACGAGCAGTACTTC
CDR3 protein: CASSLGQVLSYEQYF

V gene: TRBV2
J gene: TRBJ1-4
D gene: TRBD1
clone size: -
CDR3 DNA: TGTGCCAGCACCGGACAGGGGCGGTTAAAAAAACTGTTTTTT
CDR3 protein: CASTGQGRLKKLFF

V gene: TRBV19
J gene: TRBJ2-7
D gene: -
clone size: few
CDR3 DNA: TGTGCCAGTAGTGCCCAGACGGGGAGAGAGCAGTACTTC
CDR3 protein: CASSAQTGREQYF

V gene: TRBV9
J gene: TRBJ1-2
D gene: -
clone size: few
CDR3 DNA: TGTGCCAGCAGCTCTCAGTCCAATTCCTATGGCTACACCTTC
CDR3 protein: CASSSQSNSYGYTF

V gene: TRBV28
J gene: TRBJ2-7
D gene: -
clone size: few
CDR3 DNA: TGTGCCAGCAGACAAAACTACGAGCAGTACTTC
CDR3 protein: CASRQNYEQYF

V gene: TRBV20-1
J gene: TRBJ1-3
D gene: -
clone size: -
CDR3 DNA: TGCAGTGCTAGAGATTTAAAGGGGGGAGGAAACACCATATATTTT
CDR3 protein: CSARDLKGGGNTIYF

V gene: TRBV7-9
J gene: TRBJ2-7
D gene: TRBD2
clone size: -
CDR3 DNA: TGTGCCAGCAGCCCGTCAGAGGAGCGGGGTTCCTACGAGCAGTACTTC
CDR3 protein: CASSPSEERGSYEQYF

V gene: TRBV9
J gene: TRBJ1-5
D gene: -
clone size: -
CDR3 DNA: TGTGCCAGCAGCGAGGACACTAACGTCGATCAGCCCCAGCATTTT
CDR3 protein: CASSEDTNVDQPQHF

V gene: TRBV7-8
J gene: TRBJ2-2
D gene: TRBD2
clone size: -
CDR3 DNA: TGTGCCAGCAGCTTAGGACGACTAGCCCGGGGGGAGCTGTTTTTT
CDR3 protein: CASSLGRLARGELFF

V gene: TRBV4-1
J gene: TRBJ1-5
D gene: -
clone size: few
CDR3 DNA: TGCGCCAGCAGCCAAGCCCAGACAGCAAGCAATCAGCCCCAGCATTTT
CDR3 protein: CASSQAQTASNQPQHF

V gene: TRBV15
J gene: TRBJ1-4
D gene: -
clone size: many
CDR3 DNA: TGTGCCACTGCCCGGGAGGCAACTAATGAAAAACTGTTTTTT
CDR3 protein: CATAREATNEKLFF

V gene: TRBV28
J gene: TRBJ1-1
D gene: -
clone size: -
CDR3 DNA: TGTGCCAGCAGTTTCCCGGCGGGTAAGGGGAACACTGAAGCTTTCTTT
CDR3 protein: CASSFPAGKGNTEAFF

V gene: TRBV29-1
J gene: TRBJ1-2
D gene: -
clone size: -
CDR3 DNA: TGCAGCGTTGAAGGTGGAGGGGCGAGTGGCTACACCTTC
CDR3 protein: CSVEGGGASGYTF

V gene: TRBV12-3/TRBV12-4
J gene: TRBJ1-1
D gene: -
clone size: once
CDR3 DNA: TGTGCCAGCAGCCGGCTGGGTGCTTTCTTT
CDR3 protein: CASSRLGAFF

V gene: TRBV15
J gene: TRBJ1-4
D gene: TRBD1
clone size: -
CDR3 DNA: TGTGCCACCAGCTCATACCGGGACAGGGGGGAAAAACTGTTTTTT
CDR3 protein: CATSSYRDRGEKLFF

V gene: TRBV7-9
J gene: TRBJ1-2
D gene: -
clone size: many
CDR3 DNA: TGTGCCAGCAGCCTTGCGGGGGGCAATGGCTACACCTTC
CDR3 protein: CASSLAGGNGYTF

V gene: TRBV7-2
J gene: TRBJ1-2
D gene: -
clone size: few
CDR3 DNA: TGTGCCAGCAGCTCCCCGACGAGCTATGGCTACACCTTC
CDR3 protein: CASSSPTSYGYTF

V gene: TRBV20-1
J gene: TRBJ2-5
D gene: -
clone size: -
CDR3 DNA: TGCAGTGCTAGTCGGCAGGGGGGGGAGACCCAGTACTTC
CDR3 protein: CSASRQGGETQYF

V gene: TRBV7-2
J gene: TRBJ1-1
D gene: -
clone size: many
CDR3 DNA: TGTGCCAGCAGCTTACGGTCGAAGGGGAACACTGAAGCTTTCTTT
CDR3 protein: CASSLRSKGNTEAFF

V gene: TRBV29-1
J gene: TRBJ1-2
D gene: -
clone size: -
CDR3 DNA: TGCAGCGTTGAAGGGACAGACACTAACTATGGCTACACCTTC
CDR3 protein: CSVEGTDTNYGYTF

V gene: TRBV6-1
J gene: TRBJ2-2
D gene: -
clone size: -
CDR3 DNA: TGTGCCAGCAGTGAAGCGGGGGTGATGAACACCGGGGAGCTGTTTTTT
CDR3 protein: CASSEAGVMNTGELFF